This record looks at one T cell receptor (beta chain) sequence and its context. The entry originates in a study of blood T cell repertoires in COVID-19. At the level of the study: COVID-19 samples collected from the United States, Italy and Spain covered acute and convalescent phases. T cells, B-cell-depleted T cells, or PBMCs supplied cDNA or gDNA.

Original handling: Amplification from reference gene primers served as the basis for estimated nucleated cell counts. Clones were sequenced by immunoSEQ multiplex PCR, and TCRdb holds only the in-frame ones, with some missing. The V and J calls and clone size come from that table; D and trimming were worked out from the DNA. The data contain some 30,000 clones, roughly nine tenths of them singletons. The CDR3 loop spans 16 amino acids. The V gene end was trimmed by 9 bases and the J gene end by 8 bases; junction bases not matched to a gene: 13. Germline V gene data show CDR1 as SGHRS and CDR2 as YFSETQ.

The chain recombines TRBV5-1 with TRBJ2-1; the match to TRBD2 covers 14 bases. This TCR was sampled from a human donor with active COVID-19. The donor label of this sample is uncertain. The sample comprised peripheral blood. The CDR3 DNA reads TGCGCCACCATGCCCGGGACTAGCGGGAGTGGCGATGAGCAGTTCTTC. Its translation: CATMPGTSGSGDEQFF.